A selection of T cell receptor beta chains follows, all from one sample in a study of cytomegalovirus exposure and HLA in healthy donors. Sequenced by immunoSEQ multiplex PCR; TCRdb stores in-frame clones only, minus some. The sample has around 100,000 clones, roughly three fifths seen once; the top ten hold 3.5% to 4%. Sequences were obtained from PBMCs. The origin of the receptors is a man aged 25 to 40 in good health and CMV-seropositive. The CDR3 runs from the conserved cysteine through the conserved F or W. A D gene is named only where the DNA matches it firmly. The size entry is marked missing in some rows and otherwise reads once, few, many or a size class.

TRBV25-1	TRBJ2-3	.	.	CASSDFTRGADTQYF
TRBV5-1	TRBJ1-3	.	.	CASSLGGGGNTIYF
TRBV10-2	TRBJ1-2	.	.	CASHRGDYGYTF
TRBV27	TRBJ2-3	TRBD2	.	CASSLSGGAGVGTQYF
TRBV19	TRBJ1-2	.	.	CASSIMLEGGGYTF
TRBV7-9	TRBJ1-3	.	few	CASSPVERGNTIYF
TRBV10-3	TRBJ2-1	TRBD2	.	CAISGKIGSGGADEQFF
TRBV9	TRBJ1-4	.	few	CASSFGAVNEKLFF
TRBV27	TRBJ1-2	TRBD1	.	CASRTQGANGYTF
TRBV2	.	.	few	CASREVNYEQYF
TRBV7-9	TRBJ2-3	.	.	CASSLVGRDESDTQYF
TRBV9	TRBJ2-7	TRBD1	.	CASSGTGEAYEQYF
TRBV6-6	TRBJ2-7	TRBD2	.	CAASSGGSYEQYF
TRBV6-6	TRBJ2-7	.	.	CASRLSGAYEQYF
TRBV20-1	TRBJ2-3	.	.	CSAGRGDTQYF
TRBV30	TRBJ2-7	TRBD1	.	CAWSYRGTLAEQYF
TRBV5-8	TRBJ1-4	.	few	CASSHQQGTNEKLFF
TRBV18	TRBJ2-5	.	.	CASSPPRGGETQYF
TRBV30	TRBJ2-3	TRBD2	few	CAWRFRGVSTDTQYF
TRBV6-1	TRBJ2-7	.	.	CASSAGGRYEQYF
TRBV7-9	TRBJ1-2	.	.	CASSLVGSYGYTF
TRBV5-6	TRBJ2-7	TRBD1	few	CASRKTGTGLREQYF
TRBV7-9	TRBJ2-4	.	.	CASSQRVTDIQYF
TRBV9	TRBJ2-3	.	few	CASSVGDRDTQYF
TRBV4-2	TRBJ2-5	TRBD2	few	CASSQEIGAGGETQYF
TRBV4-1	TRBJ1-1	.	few	CASSQDLGAAFF
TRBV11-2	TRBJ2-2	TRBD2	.	CASRMRGGAGELFF
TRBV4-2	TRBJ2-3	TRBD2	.	CASSQAGTRGMADTQYF
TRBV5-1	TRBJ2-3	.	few	CASSLQGTDTQYF
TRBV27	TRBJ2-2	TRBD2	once	CASSLYLAANTGELFF
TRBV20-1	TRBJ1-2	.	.	CSAPGGYTF
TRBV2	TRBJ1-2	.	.	CASSRQGRSYGYTF
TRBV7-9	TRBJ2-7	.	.	CASSLEASSYEQYF
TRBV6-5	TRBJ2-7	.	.	CASASQGGTYEQYF
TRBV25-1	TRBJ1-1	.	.	CASSEVGEGAFF
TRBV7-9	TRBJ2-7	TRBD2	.	CASSPWEGSYEQYF
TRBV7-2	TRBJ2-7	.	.	CASTGDHYEQYF
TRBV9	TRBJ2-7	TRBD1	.	CASSAMGTANYEQYF
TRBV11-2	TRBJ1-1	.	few	CASSLVAGNTEAFF
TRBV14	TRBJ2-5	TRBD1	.	CASSYLGQGYQETQYF